This entry lists 4 T cell receptor beta chains sequenced from one sample in a study of cytomegalovirus exposure and HLA in healthy donors. PCR involved 60 Vbeta and 13 Jbeta primers. TCRdb's copy holds only in-frame clones and misses some; the assay was immunoSEQ multiplex PCR. This table holds 150,000 to 200,000 clones, roughly 77% found once. The sample consisted of PBMCs. All receptors derive from a male donor in good health and CMV-seropositive.

There are a few counts of this clone. The chain combines TRBV29-1 with TRBJ2-1; D not resolved. Germline CDR1 SQVTM, CDR2 ANQGSEA. Trimming cost V 6 bases and J 10 bases, with 10 bases left between them. CDR3 length: 10 residues. The CDR3 is CSVQKVEQFF. CDR3 nucleotide sequence: TGCAGCGTGCAGAAAGTCGAGCAGTTCTTC.

This chain uses TRBV27 with TRBJ2-1; a possible D gene is TRBD1 (6 bases). Germline V gene sequence: CDR1 MNHEY, CDR2 SMNVEV (reference sequence). This CDR3 has 15 amino acids. Trimming shortened V by 6 bases and J by 2 bases, and 14 bases separated the two germline ends. CDR3 sequence: CASRYNRDTYNEQFF. The CDR3 DNA reads TGTGCCAGCAGATACAACAGGGATACCTACAATGAGCAGTTCTTC.

CDR3 nucleotides: TGTGCCAGCTCACCACGCCGCGGGGAGGGAACCGGGGAGCTGTTTTTT. This translates into CASSPRRGEGTGELFF. V and J are TRBV18 and TRBJ2-2, with TRBD2 matching 7 bases. The germline gives CDR1 KGHSH, CDR2 LQKENI. The CDR3 totals 16 residues. V trimming: 1 base; J trimming: 5 bases; junction bases outside the gene matches: 7.

The J gene is TRBJ1-6, the V gene TRBV21-1. TRBV21-1 is flagged as a pseudogene. The length of the CDR3 is 17 residues. In nucleotides, the CDR3 is TGTGCCAGCAGCAAAGAGAGGGAGGGGTCAAATAATTCACCCCTCCACTTT. It yields the protein CASSKEREGSNNSPLHF.